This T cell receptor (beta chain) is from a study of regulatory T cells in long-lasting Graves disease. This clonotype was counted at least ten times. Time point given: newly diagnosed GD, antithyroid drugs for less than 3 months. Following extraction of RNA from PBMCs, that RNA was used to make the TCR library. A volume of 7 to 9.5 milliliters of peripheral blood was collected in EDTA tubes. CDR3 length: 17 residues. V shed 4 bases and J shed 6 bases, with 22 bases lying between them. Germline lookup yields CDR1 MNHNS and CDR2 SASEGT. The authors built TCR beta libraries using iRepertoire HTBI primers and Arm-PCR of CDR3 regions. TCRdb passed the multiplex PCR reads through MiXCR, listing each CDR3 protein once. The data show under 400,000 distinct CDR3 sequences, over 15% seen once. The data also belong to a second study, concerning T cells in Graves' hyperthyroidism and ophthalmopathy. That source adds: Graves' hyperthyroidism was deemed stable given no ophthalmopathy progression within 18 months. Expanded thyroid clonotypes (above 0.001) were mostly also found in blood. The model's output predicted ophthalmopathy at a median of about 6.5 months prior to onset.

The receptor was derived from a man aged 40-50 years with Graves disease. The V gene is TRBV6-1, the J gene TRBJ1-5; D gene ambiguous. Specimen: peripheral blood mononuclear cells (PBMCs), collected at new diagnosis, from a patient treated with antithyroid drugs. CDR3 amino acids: CASSGSHNVGSVQPQHF. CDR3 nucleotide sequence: TGTGCCAGCAGTGGATCCCACAATGTCGGTTCTGTTCAGCCCCAGCATTTT.